The 18 T cell receptor beta chains given below trace back to one sample, sequenced in a study of immune characterization of retroperitoneal liposarcoma. TCRdb passed the PCR reads through MiXCR, listing each CDR3 protein once. The sample carries about 10,000 distinct CDR3 sequences, roughly 23% recorded once. Sequenced input: blood. The receptors were sampled from a female donor with retroperitoneal liposarcoma.

This chain connects TRBV11-2 to TRBJ2-5; D is perhaps TRBD2 (6 bases). The assigned J gene may be wrong: the sequence end matches TRBJ2-7 better. The CDR3 runs to 14 residues. The germline V gene has CDR1 SGHAT and CDR2 FQNNGV. CDR3 coding DNA: TGTGCCAGCAGCTTAGACGGGAGTTCCTACGAGCAGTACTTC. Residues: CASSLDGSSYEQYF.

This clonotype was counted a few times. The rearrangement links TRBV11-3 to TRBJ2-1, with 7 bases lining up with TRBD2. The better agreement between TRBJ2-7 and the DNA end casts doubt on the J call. The CDR3 consists of 16 residues. Germline V CDR1 and CDR2: SGHNT, YENEEA. The CDR3 bases are TGTGCCAGCAGCTTAGAACAGGTAGCGGGCTACAATGAGCAGTACTTC. It specifies CASSLEQVAGYNEQYF.

This clonotype came up a few times. CDR3 amino acids: CASRDPLALNEQFF. The CDR3 nucleotides are TGTGCCAGCAGGGACCCGCTAGCGCTAAATGAGCAGTTCTTC. The chain carries TRBV27 and TRBJ2-1; D is possibly TRBD2 (6 bases). Looked up from germline, CDR1 is MNHEY and CDR2 is SMNVEV (reference sequence). The V end was cut by 6 bases, the J end by 7 bases, with 16 bases between. The CDR3 runs to 14 residues.

The chain has TRBV6-1 and TRBJ1-3; D perhaps matches TRBD1 (5 bases). This CDR3 has 16 residues. V shed 1 base and J shed 2 bases, with 12 bases lying between them. Germline assignment: CDR1 MNHNS and CDR2 SASEGT. CDR3 nucleotides: TGTGCCAGCAGTGAAGGCAGGGCGGTCGCTGGAAACACCATATATTTT. Amino acid sequence: CASSEGRAVAGNTIYF.

Only one count was recorded for this clonotype. The J gene is TRBJ2-1, the V gene TRBV4-3; 8 bases match TRBD1. Trimming removed 2 bases from V and 2 bases from J; junction bases left unmatched: 5. The CDR3 contains 16 residues. Germline V gives CDR1 LGHNA, CDR2 YSLEER. CDR3 nucleotide sequence: TGCGCCAGCAGCCAAATCGGACAGGGACCCTACAATGAGCAGTTCTTC. Protein product: CASSQIGQGPYNEQFF.

This clonotype was seen a handful of times. The chain joins TRBV6-5 to TRBJ2-1; 14 bases are a match to TRBD2. Germline values: CDR1 MNHEY, CDR2 SVGAGI. With 2 bases clipped from V and 2 bases from J, the junction kept 8 bases outside the gene matches. The CDR3 totals 19 residues. CDR3 bases: TGTGCCAGCAGTTACACAAGACTAGCGGGGGGGGGTCCCTACAATGAGCAGTTCTTC. Amino acids: CASSYTRLAGGGPYNEQFF.

The chain joins TRBV5-6 to TRBJ2-3, with TRBD2 matching 8 bases. This CDR3 is 16 amino acids long. Per germline, CDR1 SGHDT and CDR2 YYEEEE. The junction had 4 bases not matched to a gene; V was cut back by 1 base and J by 0 bases. CDR3 DNA: TGTGCCAGCAGCTTGCTACTAGCGGCGAGCACAGATACGCAGTATTTT. This sequence encodes CASSLLLAASTDTQYF.

On this clonotype: A much larger clone lies a single base off, so this may be a read error. J is TRBJ2-5 and V is TRBV4-3; D not resolved. The CDR3 length is 15 residues. CDR1 is LGHNA, CDR2 YSLEER, per germline. Between the trimmed V and J ends, which lost 3 bases and 11 bases, there was a span of 22 bases. The CDR3 is CASSQISESYNEQYF. The CDR3 DNA sequence: TGCGCCAGCAGCCAGATTAGTGAGTCCTACAATGAGCAGTACTTC.

By sample share, this clonotype is medium-sized. The gene calls are TRBV11-2 and TRBJ2-1, with 8 nucleotides matching TRBD2. Unmatched junction bases numbered 12, after V lost 3 bases and J lost 11 bases. CDR1 is SGHAT, CDR2 FQNNGV, per germline. CDR3 length: 15 amino acids. The CDR3 coding sequence is TGTGCCAGCAGCTTGCTAACCGGGACTAGTTATCAGCAGTTCTTC. Translating it yields CASSLLTGTSYQQFF.

This clonotype came up many times. V gene TRBV7-7 combines with J gene TRBJ2-5; no definite D call. Germline V gene lookup returns CDR1 SSHAT and CDR2 FNYEAQ (reference sequence). This CDR3 region has 13 residues. V shed 5 bases and J shed 3 bases, with 10 bases lying between them. The CDR3, as DNA: TGTGCCAGCAGCGCCGGCCCAGAAGAGACCCAGTACTTC. As protein: CASSAGPEETQYF.

The chain carries TRBV30 and TRBJ2-3; 7 nucleotides line up with TRBD1. V shed 4 bases and J 6 bases; nucleotides not matched to a gene: 7. There are 13 residues in the CDR3. CDR1 GTSNPN and CDR2 SVGIG come from the germline V gene (reference sequence). The CDR3 region is CAWTGGMVDTQYF. The DNA of the CDR3 is TGTGCCTGGACAGGGGGTATGGTTGATACGCAGTATTTT.

By its share, this clonotype is medium-sized. The J gene is TRBJ2-2, the V gene TRBV6-1, with TRBD1 identical over 9 bases. CDR3 length: 14 residues. With V trimmed by 4 bases and J by 3 bases, 0 bases remained unmatched. Germline values: CDR1 MNHNS, CDR2 SASEGT. CDR3 bases: TGTGCCAGCAGTGGACAGGGGGACACCGGGGAGCTGTTTTTT. It encodes CASSGQGDTGELFF.

This clonotype was seen ten or more times. This chain connects TRBV6-1 to TRBJ2-1; D unresolved. The CDR3 runs to 11 residues. The ends were cut back, 6 bases at V and 8 bases at J, with 8 bases in the middle. Germline assignment: CDR1 MNHNS and CDR2 SASEGT. CDR3 nucleotides: TGTGCCAGCAGCCAAACGGATGAGCAGTTCTTC. This sequence encodes CASSQTDEQFF.

The chain has TRBV6-5 and TRBJ1-1, with unresolved D. Trimming stripped 2 bases from V and 10 bases from J, with 14 bases between. The CDR3 contains 13 residues. Germline values: CDR1 MNHEY, CDR2 SVGAGI. The CDR3 DNA is TGTGCCAGCAGTTACGTTACGGGGTCTCGAGCTTTCTTT. Translated: CASSYVTGSRAFF.

The gene calls are TRBV6-5 and TRBJ1-1; D call uncertain. V lost 0 bases and J 6 bases, leaving 14 bases between the germline ends. There are 15 residues in the CDR3. Per germline, CDR1 MNHEY and CDR2 SVGAGI. This CDR3 is CASSYSRDLRAEAFF. The CDR3 DNA follows: TGTGCCAGCAGTTACTCGCGGGATTTAAGGGCTGAAGCTTTCTTT.

This clonotype is medium-sized within its sample. The V call is TRBV6-1, the J call TRBJ2-3; 10 bases map to TRBD2. CDR1 MNHNS and CDR2 SASEGT come from the germline V gene. The CDR3 extends over 14 amino acids. J lost 5 bases, V lost 6 bases, and 5 bases had no gene match. The CDR3 DNA is TGTGCCAGCAGCCCGGGACTAGCGATAGATACGCAGTATTTT. Its translation: CASSPGLAIDTQYF.

Only a few counts were recorded for this clonotype. The J gene is TRBJ2-2, the V gene TRBV30; no definite D call. Trimming took 7 bases from V and 0 from J, leaving 3 bases between them. There are 11 residues in the CDR3. Germline V CDR1 and CDR2: GTSNPN, SVGIG (reference sequence). The CDR3 spells CASANTGELFF. In DNA form, the CDR3 reads TGTGCCTCCGCGAACACCGGGGAGCTGTTTTTT.

This clonotype was detected a few times. The chain combines TRBV12-3 or TRBV12-4 with TRBJ2-3; D not certain. V was pared by 3 bases and J by 8 bases, with 12 bases between. The CDR3 loop spans 13 amino acids. CDR3: CASSFRPAVTQYF. The CDR3 DNA reads TGTGCCAGCAGTTTCCGGCCGGCCGTTACGCAGTATTTT.